This passage covers 4 T cell receptor beta chains from one sample sequenced in a study of pediatric ulcerative colitis. Sequenced by immunoSEQ multiplex PCR; TCRdb stores in-frame clones only, minus some. Of more than 50,000 clones in the sample, about 90% were seen once. Sequencing was performed on blood. Every receptor here comes from a boy aged 10-17 years who was a control in a study of pediatric ulcerative colitis.

The chain is built from TRBV5-1 and TRBJ2-1, with D unresolved. This CDR3 comprises 16 residues. Per the germline V gene, CDR1 is SGHRS and CDR2 is YFSETQ. The V gene lost 1 base and the J gene lost 6 bases, with 17 bases spanning the gap. CDR3 loop: CASSLTLTPLSNEQFF. The CDR3 bases are TGCGCCAGCAGCTTGACCCTCACCCCCCTATCCAATGAGCAGTTCTTC.

V is TRBV18 and J is TRBJ2-5; D not resolved. The length of the CDR3 is 15 residues. Trimming shortened V by 3 bases and J by 1 base, and 12 bases separated the two germline ends. Germline lookup yields CDR1 KGHSH and CDR2 LQKENI. CDR3 amino acids: CASSPVGGPQETQYF. The CDR3 DNA reads TGTGCCAGCTCACCCGTAGGTGGGCCCCAAGAGACCCAGTACTTC.

The gene calls are TRBV7-6 and TRBJ2-1, with 7 bases matching TRBD2. V gave up 1 base and J gave up 6 bases; unmatched junction bases: 6. The germline gives CDR1 SGHVS, CDR2 FNYEAQ. This CDR3 region has 15 residues. CDR3: CASSLEGGSSNEQFF. CDR3 sequence (DNA): TGTGCCAGCAGCTTAGAAGGCGGGAGTTCCAATGAGCAGTTCTTC.

The rearrangement joins TRBV19 to TRBJ1-2; TRBD1 aligns across 9 bases. The germline V gene encodes CDR1 LNHDA and CDR2 SQIVND (reference sequence). The CDR3 extends over 18 amino acids. V was clipped by 3 bases and J by 3 bases; unmatched bases: 14. As DNA, the CDR3 is TGTGCCAGTAGTATGGGGGTCTGGGGACAGGGTAAAGACTATGGCTACACCTTC. Its protein is CASSMGVWGQGKDYGYTF. The full variable domain, its missing parts supplied by reference TRBV19 and TRBJ1-2, is DGGITQSPKYLFRKEGQNVTLSCEQNLNHDAMYWYRQDPGQGLRLIYYSQIVNDFQKGDIAEGYSVSREKKESFPLTVTSAQKNPTAFYLCASSMGVWGQGKDYGYTFGSGTRLTVV.